What follows describes a single T cell receptor beta chain. What it binds is not known. The sample belongs to a study of blood T cells in healthy people across ages. A sample-barcoded 5' primer and a J-beta primer mix were used in a second PCR of roughly 7 to 11 cycles. One entry per CDR3 protein, called by TCRdb with MiXCR from the 5' RACE reads. The sample shows under 950,000 distinct CDR3 sequences, approximately 21% of them seen only once. The V gene end was trimmed by 0 bases and the J gene end by 4 bases; junction bases not matched to a gene: 1. Germline V gene data show CDR1 as MNHEY and CDR2 as SVGEGT. The CDR3 length is 17 residues. General study findings and limits: Versus aged donors, long-lived donors had higher diversity and more naive CD4+ cells.

The TCR originated in a man between 65 and 85 years old in good health. The specimen was blood. The gene calls are TRBV6-2 or TRBV6-3 and TRBJ2-1; 15 bases are a match to TRBD2. CDR3 loop: CASSYSGLAGGYNEQFF. CDR3 coding DNA: TGTGCCAGCAGTTACTCGGGACTAGCGGGAGGTTACAATGAGCAGTTCTTC.